What follows are 15 T cell receptor beta chains derived from one specimen sequenced in a study of T-cell reconstitution after alpha-beta-depleted transplantation in children. For TCRbeta, the library was prepared with unique molecular identifiers. TCRdb fed the PCR reads into MiXCR, producing one record per CDR3 protein. The data show hundreds of thousands of distinct CDR3 sequences, with 16% seen just once and approximately 1.1% held by the top ten. Sequenced material: PBMCs from the stem cell graft donor, taken from the stem cell graft. The source is a human donor who donated a stem cell graft to a child with acute myeloid leukemia.

Note on this clonotype: A junction end diverges from the germline sequence, so it may reflect a read error. This sequence joins TRBV12-3 or TRBV12-4 and TRBJ2-4, with D perhaps TRBD1 (6 bases). The CDR3 is 12 amino acids. CDR3 in DNA: TGTGCCAGCAGTCAAAGAACCGGGACACAACACTTC. Translating it yields CASSQRTGTQHF.

V gene TRBV12-3 or TRBV12-4 combines with J gene TRBJ2-3; 9 nucleotides match TRBD2. The CDR3 covers 14 residues. The V and J ends lost 5 bases and 4 bases, in that order; junction bases with no gene match: 4. The CDR3 nucleotides read TGTGCCAGCAGTCCGGGACTAGCCCCAGATACGCAGTATTTT. It specifies CASSPGLAPDTQYF.

The rearrangement uses TRBV9 and TRBJ2-3; 10 bases align to TRBD2. V shed 2 bases, J shed 3 bases, and the junction held 6 bases outside the gene matches. Looked up from germline, CDR1 is SGDLS and CDR2 is YYNGEE. This CDR3 has 16 residues. The DNA of the CDR3 is TGTGCCAGCAGCGTTAGCGGGGGGAGGAAGACAGATACGCAGTATTTT. Protein product: CASSVSGGRKTDTQYF.

Written as DNA, the CDR3 is TGTGCCTGGAGTGCCACCGGGACGGGGAATAATTCACCCCTCCACTTT. It codes for CAWSATGTGNNSPLHF. The chain carries TRBV30 and TRBJ1-6; possible D gene TRBD1, 5 bases. The CDR3 sequence is 16 residues long. The ends were cut back, 1 base at V and 5 bases at J, with 15 bases in the middle. The V gene's germline CDR1 is GTSNPN and CDR2 SVGIG (reference sequence).

The rearrangement uses TRBV12-3 or TRBV12-4 and TRBJ2-4; perhaps D is TRBD1 or TRBD2 (6 bases each). The CDR3 length is 17 residues. V lost 1 base and J lost 6, with 19 bases in between. CDR3 in DNA: TGTGCCAGCAGTTTAGATTGGGGGGCGTACCGCTTAAACATTCAGTACTTC. Translation gives CASSLDWGAYRLNIQYF.

The genes are TRBV30 and TRBJ2-1, with TRBD2 as a possible D gene (5 bases). CDR1 and CDR2 (germline): GTSNPN, SVGIG (reference sequence). Trimming pared 0 bases from V and 9 bases from J, leaving 18 bases between. This CDR3 is built from 15 residues. CDR3 nucleotides: TGTGCCTGGAGTGTACTAACCGGAGGCTCGACTGAGCAGTTCTTC. The encoded protein is CAWSVLTGGSTEQFF.

The rearrangement joins TRBV30 to TRBJ1-5, with D hard to call. This CDR3 is built from 15 residues. The ends were cut back, 1 base at V and 1 base at J, with 11 bases in the middle. From germline, CDR1 is GTSNPN and CDR2 SVGIG (reference sequence). The CDR3 region has the DNA TGTGCCTGGAGTGGCCCGGCTAACAGCAATCAGCCCCAGCATTTT. Its protein product is CAWSGPANSNQPQHF. The complete variable domain, with remaining parts taken from reference TRBV30 and TRBJ1-5, reads SQTIHQWPATLVQPVGSPLSLECTVEGTSNPNLYWYRQAAGRGLQLLFYSVGIGQISSEVPQNLSASRPQDRQFILSSKKLLLSDSGFYLCAWSGPANSNQPQHFGDGTRLSIL.

The rearrangement uses TRBV5-1 and TRBJ1-2; D gene ambiguous. Germline V gene lookup returns CDR1 SGHRS and CDR2 YFSETQ. V shed 0 bases and J shed 3 bases, with 15 bases lying between them. The CDR3 loop spans 16 amino acids. The DNA of the CDR3 is TGCGCCAGCAGCTTGGTAGGGCCCCTTAACGACTATGGCTACACCTTC. It specifies CASSLVGPLNDYGYTF.

This clonotype showed up just a few times. V and J are TRBV9 and TRBJ2-2, with D perhaps TRBD1 (5 bases). V was trimmed by 0 bases and J by 0 bases, leaving 9 bases between them. The CDR3 runs 16 residues. CDR1 SGDLS and CDR2 YYNGEE come from the germline V gene. CDR3 DNA: TGTGCCAGCAGCGTAGCGGGCAGGGCGAACACCGGGGAGCTGTTTTTT. Its translation: CASSVAGRANTGELFF. The whole variable domain, filled in from reference TRBV9 and TRBJ2-2, reads DSGVTQTPKHLITATGQRVTLRCSPRSGDLSVYWYQQSLDQGLQFLIQYYNGEERAKGNILERFSAQQFPDLHSELNLSSLELGDSALYFCASSVAGRANTGELFFGEGSRLTVL.

This clonotype came up many times. The rearrangement uses TRBV20-1 and TRBJ2-5, with 15 bases matching TRBD2. Per the germline V gene, CDR1 is DFQATT and CDR2 is SNEGSKA (reference sequence). The ends lost 5 bases at V and 1 base at J; junction bases unmatched: 2. The CDR3 contains 15 residues. The CDR3 DNA is TGCAGTGCTCGGGGACTAGCGGGGGGCCAAGAGACCCAGTACTTC. Amino acids: CSARGLAGGQETQYF.

This clonotype was observed a few times. The chain joins TRBV27 to TRBJ1-1; 7 bases map to TRBD1. Germline trimming cut 6 bases from V and 1 base from J; bases unmatched to any gene: 14. The CDR3 extends over 17 amino acids. The germline CDR1 and CDR2 sequences are MNHEY and SMNVEV (reference sequence). In DNA form, the CDR3 reads TGTGCCAGCAGACTCCTTGTTACAGGGGCTGGGAACACTGAAGCTTTCTTT. This codes for CASRLLVTGAGNTEAFF.

This clonotype came up a few times. This chain uses TRBV5-5 with TRBJ2-7; tentatively, D is TRBD2 (6 bases). Trimming left V 4 bases short and J 3 bases short, with 11 bases between. The CDR3 contains 13 residues. Germline lookup yields CDR1 SGHKS and CDR2 YYEKEE (reference sequence). The CDR3 sequence is CASSLGGVYEQYV. CDR3 nucleotide sequence: TGTGCCAGCAGCCTGGGAGGAGTCTACGAGCAGTACGTC.

A remark on this clonotype: This could be a read error, since a much larger clone is one nucleotide away. This chain links TRBV4-3 with TRBJ2-7; 7 positions agree with TRBD2. The CDR3 runs 15 residues. V shed 1 base and J 0 bases; nucleotides not matched to a gene: 3. CDR1 and CDR2 (germline): LGHNA, YSLEER. Written as DNA, the CDR3 is TGCGCCAGCAGCCAAGGGCGGGGGAGCTCCTACGAGCAGTACTTC. Protein product: CASSQGRGSSYEQYF.

This clonotype was seen only a few times. The V call is TRBV5-5, the J call TRBJ1-6; possibly TRBD1 for D (5 bases). The CDR3 loop spans 14 amino acids. Germline-derived CDR1 and CDR2 are SGHKS and YYEKEE (reference sequence). Trimming removed 0 bases at V and 10 bases at J, with 11 bases between. CDR3 amino acids: CASSLGGRDSPLHF. The CDR3 DNA follows: TGTGCCAGCAGCTTGGGCGGGCGGGACTCACCCCTCCACTTT.

There are a few counts of this clonotype. The rearrangement uses TRBV20-1 and TRBJ1-5; maybe TRBD1 (6 bases). The CDR3 totals 17 residues. CDR1 and CDR2 (germline): DFQATT, SNEGSKA (reference sequence). Deletions cut 5 bases from V and 0 bases from J, with 20 bases between. The CDR3 is CSAPTLGAGPSNQPQHF. CDR3 bases: TGCAGTGCTCCAACCCTGGGGGCAGGGCCTAGCAATCAGCCCCAGCATTTT.